Listed below are T cell receptor beta chains from one sample, sequenced in a study of blood T cell repertoires in COVID-19. The assay was immunoSEQ multiplex PCR, and TCRdb's table has in-frame clones only and misses some. The data show 60,000 or so clones, about 90% seen once. The material sequenced was peripheral blood. Receptor source: a man in his sixties with active or convalescent COVID-19. CDR3s include the opening cysteine and the closing phenylalanine or tryptophan. The order of the fields is CDR3 protein, CDR3 DNA, V gene, J gene, D gene, clone size. A D gene is named only where the DNA matches it firmly. Size tells how often a clone was seen (once, few, many) or the class of an expanded clone, and some rows leave it out.

CASSIAQGASGTGELFF,TGCGCCAGCAGCATAGCACAGGGGGCGAGCGGCACCGGGGAGCTGTTTTTT,TRBV5-1,TRBJ2-2,TRBD1,-
CASSVEGQSGYTF,TGTGCCAGCAGCGTAGAAGGACAATCTGGCTACACCTTC,TRBV9,TRBJ1-2,-,-
CASSPWNSGNEQFF,TGTGCCAGCTCACCCTGGAATAGCGGGAATGAGCAGTTCTTC,TRBV18,TRBJ2-1,TRBD2,-
CASSPWGLPNTGELFF,TGTGCCAGCAGCCCTTGGGGACTCCCGAACACCGGGGAGCTGTTTTTT,TRBV7-2,TRBJ2-2,-,-
CSVVAGGRDQPQHF,TGCAGCGTTGTGGCTGGGGGCAGGGATCAGCCCCAGCATTTT,TRBV29-1,TRBJ1-5,-,few
CASSRDDNSPLHF,TGTGCCAGCAGCAGGGATGATAATTCACCCCTCCACTTT,TRBV6-6,TRBJ1-6,-,-
CASFRGTDTQYF,TGTGCCAGTTTCAGGGGTACAGATACGCAGTATTTT,TRBV2,TRBJ2-3,-,-
CATATIDSNTGELFF,TGCGCCACCGCTACTATTGACAGTAACACCGGGGAGCTGTTTTTT,TRBV5-1,TRBJ2-2,-,-
CASLPQGLTGGYTF,TGTGCCAGCCTCCCCCAGGGTTTGACTGGTGGCTACACCTTC,TRBV7-9,TRBJ1-2,-,once
CASSSPAAGTYEQYF,TGTGCCAGCAGCTCCCCAGCAGCGGGAACCTACGAGCAGTACTTC,TRBV3-1/TRBV3-2,TRBJ2-7,TRBD2,-
CASSRGTDNEKLFF,TGTGCCAGCAGCCGCGGGACAGATAATGAAAAACTGTTTTTT,TRBV4-2,TRBJ1-4,TRBD1,-
CASSLWTGYEQFF,TGTGCCAGCAGTCTCTGGACAGGGTATGAGCAGTTCTTC,TRBV27,TRBJ2-1,TRBD1,-
CASTLRGNGNSPLHF,TGTGCCAGCACCCTCCGGGGAAATGGCAACTCACCCCTCCACTTT,TRBV5-5,TRBJ1-6,-,-
CATSRHRQGGGNQPQHF,TGTGCCACCAGCAGACACAGACAGGGAGGAGGCAATCAGCCCCAGCATTTT,TRBV15,TRBJ1-5,TRBD1,-